This is a list of T cell receptor beta chains from one sample in a study of Ad26.COV2.S vaccination and SARS-CoV-2 variants. Assay used: immunoSEQ multiplex PCR; TCRdb lists only in-frame clones, some missing. In the table there are some 640,000 clones, roughly 90% of which are singletons. The specimen comprised peripheral blood, sampled in a trial of Ad26.COV2.S vaccine versus placebo. The receptors shown here come from a person aged 18-60 years who received the Ad26.COV2.S COVID-19 vaccine or a placebo. The CDR3 runs from the conserved cysteine through the conserved F or W. The D gene is left open where the match is weak. Part of the rows lack a size; the others show once, few, many or a class for expanded clones.

V gene	J gene	D gene	clone size	CDR3 DNA	CDR3 protein
TRBV10-3	TRBJ1-6	.	.	TGTGCCATCAGTGGACAGGCCCTTAATTCACCCCTCCACTTT	CAISGQALNSPLHF
TRBV10-3	TRBJ2-7	TRBD1	.	TGTGCCATCTCCGTGACAGGGGACGAGCAGTACTTC	CAISVTGDEQYF
TRBV11-2	TRBJ2-7	.	.	TGTGCCAGCAGCCAGGGCCTGGAAACCTACGAGCAGTACTTC	CASSQGLETYEQYF
TRBV3-1/TRBV3-2	TRBJ1-1	.	.	TGTGCCAGCAGCCAACGGGACTTGAACACTGAAGCTTTCTTT	CASSQRDLNTEAFF
TRBV11-3	TRBJ2-5	.	.	TGTGCCAGCAGCAGAGGCGAACACCCGGGGGAGACCCAGTACTTC	CASSRGEHPGETQYF
TRBV24-1	TRBJ2-5	.	.	TGTGCCACCAGTGACGGCGCGGCAGAGACCCAGTACTTC	CATSDGAAETQYF
TRBV3-1/TRBV3-2	TRBJ2-1	.	.	TGTGCCAGCAGCTCCCAGCCCGGACGGCACTCCTACAATGAGCAGTTCTTC	CASSSQPGRHSYNEQFF
TRBV18	TRBJ2-5	.	once	TGTGCCAGCTCACCGGGTGAGGAGACCCAGTACTTC	CASSPGEETQYF
TRBV19	TRBJ2-1	.	.	TGTGCCAGTAGTCCCCAGCCTGGGGGGCAGTTCTTC	CASSPQPGGQFF
TRBV15	TRBJ1-6	.	.	TGTGCCACCAGCAGATCCCGGGCCGAGAATTCACCCCTCCACTTT	CATSRSRAENSPLHF
TRBV5-6	TRBJ2-2	TRBD2	.	TGTGCCAGCAGCTCCCCTTCGTCGGCGGGGGGGCTGAGGACCGGGGAGCTGTTTTTT	CASSSPSSAGGLRTGELFF
TRBV24-1	TRBJ2-1	.	.	TGTGCCACCAGTGATCCCGGGACACCGTCCAATGAGCAGTTCTTC	CATSDPGTPSNEQFF
TRBV7-6	TRBJ1-1	.	once	TGTGCCAGCAGGCTATTTGGGAACACTGAAGCTTTCTTT	CASRLFGNTEAFF
TRBV6-5	TRBJ1-5	.	.	TGTGCCAGCAGTTACTCGAGTGTTAGTCAGCCCCAGCATTTT	CASSYSSVSQPQHF
TRBV3-1/TRBV3-2	TRBJ2-1	TRBD2	.	TGTGCCAGCAGCCAAGAGATCGGGGGGGCCGGTGAGCAGTTCTTC	CASSQEIGGAGEQFF
TRBV4-1	TRBJ2-2	.	.	TGCGCCAGCAGCCAAGCGGGGCAGAGCACCGGGGAGCTGTTTTTT	CASSQAGQSTGELFF
TRBV19	TRBJ2-3	.	.	TGTGCCAGTAGTTCGTCAGGCACAGATACGCAGTATTTT	CASSSSGTDTQYF
TRBV10-3	TRBJ2-5	TRBD1	.	TGTGCCATCAAGGGGACAGGGGAGACCCAGTACTTC	CAIKGTGETQYF
TRBV30	TRBJ1-6	.	few	TGTGCCTGGAGTGGAGGACGGACTAATTCACCCCTCCACTTT	CAWSGGRTNSPLHF
TRBV25-1	TRBJ1-1	.	.	TGTGCCAGCAGTCGCATGGGGGCCCCCCTCCAAGGAACTGAAGCTTTCTTT	CASSRMGAPLQGTEAFF
TRBV6-5	TRBJ2-7	TRBD1	.	TGTGCCAGCAGTTCCTGGACAGGGTCCTACGAGCAGTACTTC	CASSSWTGSYEQYF
TRBV12-3/TRBV12-4	TRBJ1-1	.	few	TGTGCCTCTTATGGCCTCTCGGGCAGGTCGGCTTTCTTT	CASYGLSGRSAFF
TRBV12-2	TRBJ1-2	.	.	TGTGCAAGTCGCTATACCGGGACCCCCGGTGGAGACACCTTC	CASRYTGTPGGDTF
TRBV29-1	TRBJ2-5	TRBD2	.	TGCAGCGTTCTGCGGGGGGGCCTGGAGACCCAGTACTTC	CSVLRGGLETQYF
TRBV30	TRBJ1-2	.	once	TGTGCCTGGAGTGTAGACGGATCCTATGGCTACACCTTC	CAWSVDGSYGYTF
TRBV4-3	TRBJ2-3	.	.	TGCGCCAGCAGCCAATTCCGCGGCATGACAGATACGCAGTATTTT	CASSQFRGMTDTQYF
TRBV27	TRBJ2-7	.	.	TGTGCCAGCAGTTTGACGGAAGCCTACGAGCAGTACTTC	CASSLTEAYEQYF
TRBV7-3	TRBJ2-5	TRBD1	.	TGTGCCAGCAGCTCCAGGGGGCGCGGAGGAGAGACCCAGTACTTC	CASSSRGRGGETQYF